Listed here are 31 T cell receptor beta chains from one sample, sequenced in a study of blood T cell repertoires in COVID-19. Sequencing was performed with immunoSEQ multiplex PCR; in TCRdb, only in-frame clones are kept and a portion is missing. The sample lists about 84,000 clones, approximately 82% occurring once. Sequencing was carried out using peripheral blood. All receptors come from a man older than 75 with active or convalescent COVID-19.

The chain carries TRBV9 and TRBJ2-7, with TRBD2 identical over 13 bases. J gave up 6 bases and V 3 bases, and 6 bases lay outside the gene matches. The CDR3 totals 15 residues. Germline-derived CDR1 and CDR2 are SGDLS and YYNGEE. CDR3 amino acids: CASSGTSGRLFEQYF. CDR3 nucleotides: TGTGCCAGCAGCGGGACTAGCGGGAGACTATTCGAGCAGTACTTC.

This chain uses TRBV5-1 with TRBJ2-7; D is perhaps TRBD1 (5 bases). Germline V lookup: CDR1 SGHRS, CDR2 YFSETQ. CDR3 size: 14 residues. Trimming left V 4 bases short and J 6 bases short, with 17 bases between. The CDR3 loop reads CASSGIQVTGEQYF. CDR3 DNA sequence: TGCGCCAGCAGCGGAATACAGGTTACGGGCGAGCAGTACTTC.

This clone was picked up a small number of times. The rearrangement joins TRBV28 to TRBJ2-3; D possibly corresponds to TRBD1 (5 bases). Trimming cost V 2 bases and J 1 base, with 7 bases left between them. This CDR3 region has 14 residues. The germline gives CDR1 MDHEN, CDR2 SYDVKM. The CDR3, as DNA: TGTGCCAGCAGTTTACAGACAGGCACAGATACGCAGTATTTT. Residues: CASSLQTGTDTQYF.

The chain recombines TRBV28 with TRBJ1-5; a weak D match, TRBD1 (5 bases). The CDR3 is 13 residues long. Germline-derived CDR1 and CDR2 are MDHEN and SYDVKM. Deletions cut 4 bases from V and 5 bases from J, with 9 bases between. CDR3 coding DNA: TGTGCCAGCAGTTCAATACAGGATCAGCCCCAGCATTTT. It translates to CASSSIQDQPQHF. The full variable domain, rest sourced from reference TRBV28 and TRBJ1-5, is DVKVTQSSRYLVKRTGEKVFLECVQDMDHENMFWYRQDPGLGLRLIYFSYDVKMKEKGDIPEGYSVSREKKERFSLILESASTNQTSMYLCASSSIQDQPQHFGDGTRLSIL.

V is TRBV2 and J is TRBJ1-1; a weak D match, TRBD1 (5 bases). Germline CDR1 SNHLY, CDR2 FYNNEI. V was shortened by 3 bases and J by 0 bases, with 8 bases between the two germline ends. The length of the CDR3 is 14 residues. Here the CDR3 DNA reads TGTGCCAGCAGTGACAGGGTTATGAACACTGAAGCTTTCTTT. Translation gives CASSDRVMNTEAFF.

This clone has just one count. This chain links TRBV10-2 with TRBJ1-2, with D perhaps matching TRBD1 (6 bases). The CDR3 extends over 16 amino acids. CDR1 is WSHSY and CDR2 is SAAADI in the germline V gene. Deletions cut 3 bases from V and 7 bases from J, with 21 bases between. In DNA form, the CDR3 reads TGCGCCAGCAGTGATCCGGGCAGGGGTTGGTATTCTGGCTACACCTTC. Amino acid sequence: CASSDPGRGWYSGYTF.

The V call is TRBV30, the J call TRBJ2-2, with TRBD1 matching 7 bases. This CDR3 comprises 16 residues. The ends lost 0 bases at V and 5 bases at J; junction bases unmatched: 9. Looked up from germline, CDR1 is GTSNPN and CDR2 is SVGIG (reference sequence). The CDR3 DNA follows: TGTGCCTGGAGTGTACTGGGCACAGGGGTGACCGGGGAGCTGTTTTTT. Residues: CAWSVLGTGVTGELFF. The full variable domain, rest sourced from reference TRBV30 and TRBJ2-2, is SQTIHQWPATLVQPVGSPLSLECTVEGTSNPNLYWYRQAAGRGLQLLFYSVGIGQISSEVPQNLSASRPQDRQFILSSKKLLLSDSGFYLCAWSVLGTGVTGELFFGEGSRLTVL.

This clone was seen once. The chain uses TRBV12-5 and TRBJ2-1, with TRBD1 as a possible D gene (6 bases). Germline-derived CDR1 and CDR2 are LGHNT and FRNRAP. This CDR3 is built from 15 residues. V lost 0 bases and J 1 base, leaving 7 bases between the germline ends. The chain's CDR3 is CASGLVRGSYNEQFF. The CDR3 coding sequence is TGTGCTAGTGGTTTGGTTAGGGGGTCCTACAATGAGCAGTTCTTC.

The rearrangement uses TRBV18 and TRBJ2-7; D gene uncertain. Per germline, CDR1 KGHSH and CDR2 LQKENI. Trimming pared 0 bases from V and 3 bases from J, leaving 6 bases between. The CDR3 has 13 residues. CDR3 sequence: CASSPPGFYEQYF. CDR3 nucleotide sequence: TGTGCCAGCTCACCACCCGGGTTCTACGAGCAGTACTTC.

The chain recombines TRBV6-4 with TRBJ1-2; 12 bases fit TRBD1. CDR1 is MRHNA and CDR2 is SNTAGT in the germline V gene. The CDR3 totals 16 residues. V shed 8 bases, J shed 0 bases, and the junction held 7 bases outside the gene matches. The CDR3 reads CASPGTGGHANYGYTF. The CDR3 DNA is TGTGCCAGCCCCGGGACAGGGGGCCATGCTAACTATGGCTACACCTTC.

For this clone: Additional DNA sequences in this sample encode the identical CDR3. The CDR3 spells CASSRTSGRYEQYF. In DNA, the CDR3 is TGTGCCAGCAGTAGGACTAGCGGGAGGTACGAGCAGTACTTC. The V and J genes are TRBV6-5 and TRBJ2-7; the match to TRBD2 covers 14 bases. This CDR3 comprises 14 residues. CDR1 and CDR2 from the germline V gene are MNHEY and SVGAGI. J was trimmed by 4 bases and V by 5 bases; bases with no gene match: 1.

This chain's CDR3 is CASSIPGQQFSGANVLTF. In DNA, the CDR3 is TGTGCCAGTAGTATCCCGGGACAGCAATTCTCTGGGGCCAACGTCCTGACTTTC. The chain uses TRBV19 and TRBJ2-6, with 7 bases fitting TRBD1. Trimming at V came to 3 bases and at J to 0 bases, leaving 8 bases not matched to a gene. Germline lookup yields CDR1 LNHDA and CDR2 SQIVND (reference sequence). The CDR3 length is 18 residues.

The V gene is TRBV5-8, the J gene TRBJ2-3; D not certain. Trimming took 0 bases from V and 6 from J, leaving 8 bases between them. The germline V gene encodes CDR1 SGHTS and CDR2 YDEGEE. The CDR3 has 13 residues. Here the CDR3 reads CASSLELPDTQYF. CDR3 DNA: TGTGCCAGCAGCTTGGAACTACCTGATACGCAGTATTTT.

This chain uses TRBV10-3 with TRBJ1-6; TRBD1 matches at 7 bases. The CDR3 is made up of 16 amino acids. CDR1 ENHRY and CDR2 SYGVKD come from the germline V gene. V was clipped by 7 bases and J by 6 bases; unmatched bases: 12. The CDR3 sequence is CAIKAGRGVGNSPLHF. In DNA form, the CDR3 reads TGTGCCATCAAGGCAGGCAGGGGGGTCGGTAATTCACCCCTCCACTTT.

This sequence joins TRBV28 and TRBJ2-1, with 7 bases fitting TRBD1. J was trimmed by 7 bases and V by 6 bases; bases with no gene match: 6. Germline CDR1 MDHEN, CDR2 SYDVKM. The CDR3 runs to 13 residues. CDR3 in DNA: TGTGCCAGCAGCCTCGGACAGGTTAATGAGCAGTTCTTC. Translation: CASSLGQVNEQFF.

V gene TRBV7-2 combines with J gene TRBJ1-5; no clear D. V gave up 3 bases and J gave up 5 bases, with 11 bases separating them. Per germline, CDR1 SGHTA and CDR2 FQGNSA. The CDR3 spans 14 residues. CDR3: CASSFRVGDQPQHF. The CDR3 coding sequence is TGTGCCAGCAGCTTTCGCGTAGGAGATCAGCCCCAGCATTTT.

This chain joins TRBV27 and TRBJ1-4; D remains ambiguous. Germline V gene lookup returns CDR1 MNHEY and CDR2 SMNVEV (reference sequence). The germline V and J ends were trimmed by 8 bases and 12 bases, with 19 bases remaining between them. The CDR3 covers 13 residues. CDR3 region: CASPLAPLLELFF. DNA for the CDR3: TGTGCCAGCCCCCTTGCCCCGCTTTTAGAACTGTTTTTT.

The chain uses TRBV7-9 and TRBJ2-1; perhaps TRBD1 as D (5 bases). Per germline, CDR1 SEHNR and CDR2 FQNEAQ (reference sequence). The CDR3 runs to 13 residues. V was clipped by 5 bases and J by 5 bases, with 10 bases between them. CDR3 loop: CASSRQTDNEQFF. CDR3 DNA: TGTGCCAGCAGCCGACAGACAGACAATGAGCAGTTCTTC.

CDR3 sequence: CASTGENTGELFF. CDR3 nucleotide sequence: TGTGCCAGCACGGGTGAGAACACCGGGGAGCTGTTTTTT. V usage is TRBV2 and J usage is TRBJ2-2; no clear D gene. CDR3 length equals 13 residues. Germline V gives CDR1 SNHLY, CDR2 FYNNEI. V gave up 7 bases and J gave up 1 base, with 7 bases separating them.

The chain employs TRBV21-1 and TRBJ1-5. TRBV21-1 is recorded as a pseudogene. This CDR3 region has 17 residues. The CDR3 here is CASSKRRGGYSNQPQHF. For the CDR3, the DNA is TGTGCCAGCAGCAAACGACGGGGAGGTTATAGCAATCAGCCCCAGCATTTT.

The J gene is TRBJ2-5, the V gene TRBV10-1; D is perhaps TRBD2 (7 bases). CDR3 length equals 15 residues. The germline CDR1 and CDR2 sequences are WNHNN and SYGVQD (reference sequence). V lost 0 bases, J lost 3 bases, and 11 bases lay in between. The CDR3 protein is CASSESRGGEETQYF. The CDR3 DNA reads as TGCGCCAGCAGTGAGTCAAGAGGGGGGGAAGAGACCCAGTACTTC.

V is TRBV9 and J is TRBJ1-1, with 10 bases lining up with TRBD1. CDR1 and CDR2 from the germline V gene are SGDLS and YYNGEE. The J segment lost 6 bases and the V segment lost 4 bases, leaving 9 bases of the junction unmatched. The CDR3 covers 15 residues. In DNA form, the CDR3 reads TGTGCCAGCAGCCCCCGGGACAGGGGATTTCCTGAAGCTTTCTTT. Protein product: CASSPRDRGFPEAFF.

The chain combines TRBV28 with TRBJ1-3, with D maybe TRBD1 (5 bases). Germline V gene sequence: CDR1 MDHEN, CDR2 SYDVKM. The CDR3 extends over 14 amino acids. V was shortened by 6 bases and J by 1 base, with 10 bases between the two germline ends. The CDR3, as DNA: TGTGCCAGCAGACCTCAGGGATCTGGAAACACCATATATTTT. Its protein product is CASRPQGSGNTIYF.

V gene TRBV6-1 combines with J gene TRBJ1-1, with TRBD1 matching over 7 bases. Germline lookup yields CDR1 MNHNS and CDR2 SASEGT. This CDR3 is 14 amino acids long. J lost 5 bases, V lost 1 base, and 4 bases had no gene match. CDR3 bases: TGTGCCAGCAGTGAAGGTCCGACAGGGACTGAAGCTTTCTTT. This gives the protein CASSEGPTGTEAFF.

The genes are TRBV18 and TRBJ1-1, with D unresolved. This CDR3 is 12 amino acids long. Germline V gene sequence: CDR1 KGHSH, CDR2 LQKENI. Trimming pared 7 bases from V and 2 bases from J, leaving 8 bases between. CDR3 DNA: TGTGCCAGCTTCCGGGGTAACACTGAAGCTTTCTTT. Protein: CASFRGNTEAFF.

The chain is built from TRBV5-4 and TRBJ2-1; 10 positions agree with TRBD2. CDR3 length: 13 residues. Germline CDR1 reads SGHNT; CDR2 reads YYREEE (reference sequence). V lost 8 bases, J lost 10 bases, and 9 bases stayed unmatched. The CDR3 DNA follows: TGTGCCAGAAGCGGGAGGGCCCTCGAAGAGCAGTTCTTC. Amino acid sequence: CARSGRALEEQFF.

This chain connects TRBV12-3 or TRBV12-4 to TRBJ1-1; D uncertain. The CDR3 totals 11 residues. V was shortened by 3 bases and J by 7 bases, with 6 bases between the two germline ends. CDR3 DNA: TGTGCCAGCAGTTTGTCGGGTGAAGCTTTCTTT. Its protein is CASSLSGEAFF.

Points on this clone: One end of the junction does not line up with germline, which may come from a read error. The CDR3 DNA reads TGTGCTAGCAGCATGGGACAGGGAGACTCCTATAATTCACCCCTCCACTTT. Its translation is CASSMGQGDSYNSPLHF. The chain has TRBV7-7 and TRBJ1-6, with TRBD1 identical over 9 bases. The CDR3 consists of 17 residues. CDR1 and CDR2 (germline): SSHAT, FNYEAQ (reference sequence).

This clone was counted a few times. This rearrangement joins TRBV5-1 to TRBJ2-7; 10 bases match TRBD2. The CDR3 covers 17 residues. The germline V gene has CDR1 SGHRS and CDR2 YFSETQ. The junction had 7 bases not matched to a gene; V was cut back by 1 base and J by 0 bases. CDR3 nucleotides: TGCGCCAGCAGCTTGTCGGCTAGCGGGGGAAGCTCCTACGAGCAGTACTTC. Translated: CASSLSASGGSSYEQYF.

The chain is built from TRBV10-2 and TRBJ2-2; maybe TRBD2 (5 bases). The CDR3 is 15 amino acids. Germline V gene data show CDR1 as WSHSY and CDR2 as SAAADI. Trimming pared 6 bases from V and 1 base from J, leaving 12 bases between. DNA of the CDR3: TGCGCCAGCAGGCTAGCTTTCGGGAACACCGGGGAGCTGTTTTTT. This gives the protein CASRLAFGNTGELFF.

V and J are TRBV5-1 and TRBJ1-4, with D hard to call. Germline V lookup: CDR1 SGHRS, CDR2 YFSETQ. V lost 6 bases, J lost 7 bases, and 19 bases lay in between. The CDR3 has 15 residues. DNA for the CDR3: TGCGCCAGCAAGGCTGGGAGAACGGCTTCTGAAAAACTGTTTTTT. This sequence encodes CASKAGRTASEKLFF.